A single sample gave rise to the 16 T cell receptor beta chains below, sequenced in a study of human T cells and chemical hapten exposure. Each CDR3 protein is one row after TCRdb ran MiXCR on the RACE reads. This table holds under 450,000 distinct CDR3 sequences, around 6% found once. Time point here: patch test 2, 6 weeks after DPC sensitization. Specified treatment: therapeutic diphenylcyclopropenone sensitization with weekly scalp DPC. The sequencing used whole blood, collected in connection with sensitization to the hapten diphenylcyclopropenone (DPC). These TCRs come from a woman between 18 and 29 years old with alopecia areata. Some clones in this sample may be carry-over from other donors' samples.

This clonotype was detected ten times or more. The chain is built from TRBV7-9 and TRBJ1-1; the match to TRBD1 covers 7 bases. Looked up from germline, CDR1 is SEHNR and CDR2 is FQNEAQ (reference sequence). The CDR3 runs 15 residues. V shed 7 bases, J shed 4 bases, and the junction held 12 bases outside the gene matches. CDR3 in amino acids: CASTPSRGQATEAFF. CDR3 in DNA: TGTGCCAGCACCCCGTCGAGGGGGCAAGCCACTGAAGCTTTCTTT.

The J gene is TRBJ2-6, the V gene TRBV5-6; D is tentatively TRBD1 or TRBD2 (5 bases each). The V and J ends lost 4 bases and 0 bases respectively, with 11 bases between them. Per the germline V gene, CDR1 is SGHDT and CDR2 is YYEEEE. CDR3 size: 16 residues. CDR3 in DNA: TGTGCCAGCAGCCCGGGACGGTTCTCTGGGGCCAACGTCCTGACTTTC. Protein product: CASSPGRFSGANVLTF. The full variable domain, rest sourced from reference TRBV5-6 and TRBJ2-6, is DAGVTQSPTHLIKTRGQQVTLRCSPKSGHDTVSWYQQALGQGPQFIFQYYEEEERQRGNFPDRFSGHQFPNYSSELNVNALLLGDSALYLCASSPGRFSGANVLTFGAGSRLTVL.

This clonotype has at least ten counts. This sequence joins TRBV29-1 and TRBJ2-2; D is unresolved. The V gene lost 3 bases and the J gene lost 2 bases, with 4 bases spanning the gap. The germline gives CDR1 SQVTM, CDR2 ANQGSEA. The CDR3 contains 12 residues. CDR3 coding DNA: TGCAGCGTTGAGGGAAACACCGGGGAGCTGTTTTTT. Protein sequence: CSVEGNTGELFF.

This clonotype was detected many times. The chain carries TRBV7-9 and TRBJ2-3; D may be TRBD2 (5 bases). The CDR3 consists of 17 residues. V dropped 2 bases and J dropped 8 bases, with 23 bases sitting between them. CDR1 SEHNR and CDR2 FQNEAQ come from the germline V gene (reference sequence). CDR3 residues: CASSLLDWPPTSGTQYF. The DNA of the CDR3 is TGTGCCAGCAGCTTATTAGACTGGCCTCCAACTAGTGGTACGCAGTATTTT.

The chain has TRBV5-6 and TRBJ2-1; D gene uncertain. Trimming cost V 4 bases and J 4 bases, with 15 bases left between them. The germline CDR1 and CDR2 sequences are SGHDT and YYEEEE. This CDR3 region has 15 residues. The CDR3 DNA is TGTGCCAGCAGCGTCTGGGCCCGGCTTTACAATGAGCAGTTCTTC. As protein: CASSVWARLYNEQFF.

The V call is TRBV6-1, the J call TRBJ1-2; D gene ambiguous. Per germline, CDR1 MNHNS and CDR2 SASEGT. The CDR3 spans 15 residues. V lost 8 bases and J lost 2, with 18 bases in between. The CDR3 region is CASWTLSLGNYGYTF. DNA of the CDR3: TGTGCCAGCTGGACCTTAAGTTTGGGGAACTATGGCTACACCTTC.

This clonotype appeared many times. This chain joins TRBV7-9 and TRBJ1-1; D possibly corresponds to TRBD1 (6 bases). CDR1 is SEHNR and CDR2 is FQNEAQ in the germline V gene (reference sequence). CDR3 length equals 12 residues. V was clipped by 5 bases and J by 4 bases, with 8 bases between them. CDR3 sequence (DNA): TGTGCCAGCAGCGGGGGCCCCACTGAAGCTTTCTTT. Its translation is CASSGGPTEAFF.

This clonotype showed up just a few times. The rearrangement uses TRBV6-2 or TRBV6-3 and TRBJ2-7; D might be TRBD1 (5 bases). Trimming took off 4 bases at V and 0 bases at J, with 10 bases between the two ends. The CDR3 consists of 14 residues. CDR1 is MNHEY, CDR2 SVGEGT, per germline. CDR3 DNA: TGTGCCAGCAGTTCGATCCAGGGCTCCTACGAGCAGTACTTC. It yields the protein CASSSIQGSYEQYF.

This rearrangement joins TRBV28 to TRBJ1-2; the match to TRBD1 covers 8 bases. Germline assignment: CDR1 MDHEN and CDR2 SYDVKM. The CDR3 covers 14 residues. Unmatched junction bases numbered 12, after V lost 8 bases and J lost 7 bases. As DNA, the CDR3 is TGTGCCAGCCTACGGGACAGGAGGTTGGGTGGCTACACCTTC. The encoded protein is CASLRDRRLGGYTF.

This clonotype has just a few counts. CDR3 region: CASSVGEGAPYEQYF. In DNA, the CDR3 is TGTGCCAGCAGCGTAGGGGAGGGGGCCCCCTACGAGCAGTACTTC. The chain employs TRBV9 and TRBJ2-7; D is tentatively TRBD1 or TRBD2 (7 bases each). V was clipped by 0 bases and J by 2 bases, with 12 bases between them. CDR1 is SGDLS and CDR2 is YYNGEE in the germline V gene. The CDR3 consists of 15 residues.

CDR3 residues: CASRPSLDPWEQYF. The CDR3 bases are TGTGCCAGCAGGCCAAGTCTCGATCCCTGGGAGCAGTACTTC. The chain couples TRBV6-6 to TRBJ2-7; D unclear. V shed 6 bases and J shed 7 bases, with 19 bases lying between them. Looked up from germline, CDR1 is MNHNY and CDR2 is SVGAGI (reference sequence). The CDR3 is 14 amino acids.

This rearrangement joins TRBV12-3 or TRBV12-4 to TRBJ2-7; 11 bases are a match to TRBD1. Unmatched junction bases numbered 8, after V lost 8 bases and J lost 5 bases. The CDR3 has 14 residues. This CDR3 is CASAGQGASHEQYF. The CDR3 nucleotides read TGTGCCAGCGCCGGACAGGGGGCATCCCACGAGCAGTACTTC.

There are a few counts of this clonotype. V usage is TRBV12-3 or TRBV12-4 and J usage is TRBJ1-6; 8 bases map to TRBD1. With 6 bases clipped from V and 10 bases from J, the junction kept 11 bases outside the gene matches. The CDR3 sequence is 15 residues long. DNA for the CDR3: TGTGCCAGCAGCGACAGGGGTGGGTCGCGCTCACCCCTCCACTTT. Amino acid sequence: CASSDRGGSRSPLHF.

This clonotype was detected many times. J is TRBJ2-1 and V is TRBV14; a possible D gene is TRBD1 (6 bases). The CDR3 length is 15 residues. The V end was cut by 6 bases, the J end by 0 bases, with 12 bases between. Germline V gene sequence: CDR1 SGHDN, CDR2 FVKESK. The CDR3 loop reads CASSRGGSSYNEQFF. CDR3 nucleotide sequence: TGTGCCAGCAGTCGAGGGGGAAGCTCCTACAATGAGCAGTTCTTC.

Only a few counts were recorded for this clonotype. The chain has TRBV10-3 and TRBJ2-5; 13 bases are a match to TRBD2. The CDR3 has 15 residues. The J segment lost 5 bases and the V segment lost 0 bases, leaving 0 bases of the junction unmatched. Germline V gene sequence: CDR1 ENHRY, CDR2 SYGVKD. The DNA of the CDR3 is TGTGCCATCAGTGAGTCGACTAGCGGGGGGGAGACCCAGTACTTC. It yields the protein CAISESTSGGETQYF.

This clonotype was seen repeatedly, ten times or more. The V call is TRBV5-1, the J call TRBJ1-4, with 7 bases that match TRBD1. This CDR3 comprises 17 residues. V lost 0 bases, J lost 8 bases, and 13 bases stayed unmatched. CDR1 SGHRS and CDR2 YFSETQ come from the germline V gene. The CDR3 DNA follows: TGCGCCAGCAGCTTGGTGACAGGGATCCGAAGTGGAGAAAAACTGTTTTTT. As protein: CASSLVTGIRSGEKLFF. The full variable domain, rest sourced from reference TRBV5-1 and TRBJ1-4, is KAGVTQTPRYLIKTRGQQVTLSCSPISGHRSVSWYQQTPGQGLQFLFEYFSETQRNKGNFPGRFSGRQFSNSRSEMNVSTLELGDSALYLCASSLVTGIRSGEKLFFGSGTQLSVL.